Each of the 8 T cell receptor beta chains below was sequenced from the same sample in a study of tumor and adjacent non-tumor tissue in lung cancer. The library came from three nested PCR rounds adapted from ARM-PCR protocols. One entry per CDR3 protein results from TCRdb running MiXCR on the multiplex PCR reads. The sample lists 120,000 to 150,000 distinct CDR3 sequences, around 66% seen once, with around a sixth in the top ten. RNA was extracted from bulk tissue without any cell sorting. What was sequenced was lung tumor tissue. These receptors came from a man aged 55 to 70 with small cell lung cancer.

Comment on this clonotype: Being one base from a much bigger clone, this may be a read error. The chain couples TRBV6-5 to TRBJ1-6; 7 bases agree with TRBD1. Germline V CDR1 and CDR2: MNHEY, SVGAGI. The CDR3 runs to 17 residues. The CDR3: CTSSYSAGGSYNSPLHF. CDR3 DNA sequence: TGTACCAGCAGTTACTCGGCAGGGGGATCCTATAATTCACCCCTCCACTTT.

This sequence joins TRBV7-9 and TRBJ1-1, with D tentatively TRBD1 (5 bases). V dropped 6 bases and J dropped 13 bases, with 18 bases sitting between them. Germline CDR1 and CDR2: SEHNR and FQNEAQ (reference sequence). CDR3 size: 12 residues. The CDR3 here is CASSDLEMGDFF. In DNA form, the CDR3 reads TGTGCCAGCAGTGACTTGGAGATGGGGGATTTCTTT.

A word on this clonotype: Since a much larger clone is just one base distant, this may be a read error. V is TRBV4-1 and J is TRBJ2-3; D might be TRBD1 or TRBD2, each matching 5 bases. V lost 2 bases to trimming and J lost 4 bases, with 13 bases between them. This CDR3 region has 15 residues. Germline CDR1 and CDR2: MGHRA and YSYEKL. As DNA, the CDR3 is TGCGCCAGCAGCCAAATGGGAGAGGGGTCAGATACGCAGTATTTT. Protein: CASSQMGEGSDTQYF.

The chain recombines TRBV6-5 with TRBJ2-1; unclear D gene. The CDR3 has 16 residues. Trimming cost V 0 bases and J 4 bases, with 13 bases left between them. Per the germline V gene, CDR1 is MNHEY and CDR2 is SVGAGI. This chain's CDR3 is CASSYSPTRGYNEQFF. The CDR3 DNA reads TGTGCCAGCAGTTACTCGCCTACCCGAGGTTACAATGAGCAGTTCTTC.

Details on this clonotype: This may be a read error: a much more frequent sequence differs by one nucleotide. The chain combines TRBV6-8 with TRBJ2-7; 8 positions match TRBD2. Germline V lookup: CDR1 MNHGY, CDR2 SAAAGT. The V gene end was trimmed by 5 bases and the J gene end by 3 bases; junction bases not matched to a gene: 21. The CDR3 has 19 amino acids. The CDR3 here is CASSHILTGGPYPLYEQYF. The CDR3 DNA sequence: TGTGCCAGCAGTCACATACTAACGGGAGGGCCATATCCTCTCTACGAGCAGTACTTC.

Concerning this clonotype: This could be a read error, since a much larger clone is one nucleotide away. The limits of the CDR3 on the DNA are not certain, so only TCRdb's listed CDR3 is given. The gene calls are TRBV29-1 and TRBJ1-2; no check of the table's D call, TRBD1, against the DNA was made. The CDR3 length equals 14 residues, ends included. Germline V gene lookup returns CDR1 SQVTM and CDR2 ANQGSEA. The CDR3 spells CSAGKDRENYGCTF.

This clonotype was counted ten times or more. The J gene is TRBJ2-1, the V gene TRBV12-3 or TRBV12-4; 12 bases map to TRBD2. This CDR3 comprises 15 residues. Trimming removed 7 bases from V and 4 bases from J; junction bases left unmatched: 5. Here the CDR3 DNA reads TGTGCCAGCAAGACTAGCGGGGGACGATACAATGAGCAGTTCTTC. Translating it yields CASKTSGGRYNEQFF.

This clonotype was recorded at least ten times. This sequence joins TRBV6-1 and TRBJ2-1; 12 nucleotides agree with TRBD1. CDR3 length: 16 amino acids. Germline V gene data show CDR1 as MNHNS and CDR2 as SASEGT. Losses at the gene ends were 3 bases for V and 8 bases for J; bases not matched to a gene: 8. CDR3 DNA: TGTGCCAGCAGTGATTTACCGGGACAGGGGGCTGATGAGCAGTTCTTC. Its translation: CASSDLPGQGADEQFF.